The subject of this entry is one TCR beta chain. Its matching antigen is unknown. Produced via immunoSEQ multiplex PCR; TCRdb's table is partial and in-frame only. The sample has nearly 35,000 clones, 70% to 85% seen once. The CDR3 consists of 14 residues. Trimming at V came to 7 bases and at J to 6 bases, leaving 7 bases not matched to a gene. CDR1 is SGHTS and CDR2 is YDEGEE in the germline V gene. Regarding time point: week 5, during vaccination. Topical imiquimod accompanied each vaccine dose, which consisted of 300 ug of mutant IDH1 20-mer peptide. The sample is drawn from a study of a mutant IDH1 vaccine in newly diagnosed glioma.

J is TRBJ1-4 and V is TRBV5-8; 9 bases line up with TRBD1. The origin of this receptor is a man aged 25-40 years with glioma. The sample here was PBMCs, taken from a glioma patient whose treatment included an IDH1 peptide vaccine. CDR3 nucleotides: TGTGCCAGCGGTTTTGACAGGGGGGATGAAAAACTGTTTTTT. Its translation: CASGFDRGDEKLFF.